One sample yielded the 17 T cell receptor beta chains listed below, sequenced in a study of CD8 T cells in Susac syndrome. A quantity of about 0.5 to 1 ug RNA underwent reverse transcription using random hexamers. TCRdb processed the immunoSEQ multiplex PCR reads anew with MiXCR; each CDR3 protein has one entry. The sample consists of 180,000 or so distinct CDR3 sequences, around 96% of them appearing once. Sequenced: CD4+ T cells from PBMCs. The receptors here all came from a human donor in good health.

V and J are TRBV20-1 and TRBJ1-1; no reliable D call. The germline V and J ends were trimmed by 3 bases and 1 base, with 9 bases remaining between them. This CDR3 comprises 13 residues. CDR1 is DFQATT and CDR2 is SNEGSKA in the germline V gene (reference sequence). CDR3 nucleotides: TGCAGTGCTAGTGTCAGAAGGAACACTGAAGCTTTCTTT. Amino acids: CSASVRRNTEAFF.

The V gene is TRBV5-4, the J gene TRBJ2-7; tentative D call: TRBD1 (5 bases). The CDR3 runs 16 residues. V lost 3 bases and J 0 bases, leaving 16 bases between the germline ends. Per germline, CDR1 SGHNT and CDR2 YYREEE (reference sequence). CDR3 in amino acids: CASSSEVQGDSYEQYF. The CDR3 bases are TGTGCCAGCAGCTCCGAAGTCCAAGGGGACTCCTACGAGCAGTACTTC.

The chain combines TRBV18 with TRBJ1-4; TRBD1 matches 7 bases. V trimming: 0 bases; J trimming: 8 bases; junction bases outside the gene matches: 6. In germline, CDR1 is KGHSH, CDR2 LQKENI. The CDR3 runs to 15 residues. CDR3 coding DNA: TGTGCCAGCTCACCACCGGGACAGAGACCCGAAAAACTGTTTTTT. Amino acids: CASSPPGQRPEKLFF.

The genes are TRBV15 and TRBJ2-3, with unresolved D. This CDR3 is built from 12 residues. V lost 5 bases and J 2 bases, leaving 5 bases between the germline ends. CDR1 and CDR2 (germline): LNHNV, YYDKDF (reference sequence). In nucleotides, the CDR3 is TGTGCCACCAGCGGATTCACAGATACGCAGTATTTT. It translates to CATSGFTDTQYF.

The genes are TRBV5-1 and TRBJ2-7; 9 nucleotides line up with TRBD1. J lost 3 bases, V lost 0 bases, and 16 bases had no gene match. The CDR3 runs 19 residues. Germline CDR1 is SGHRS and CDR2 is YFSETQ. The CDR3 reads CASSLVPGQGGFKDYEQYF. The CDR3 DNA is TGCGCCAGCAGCTTGGTCCCGGGACAGGGCGGATTCAAAGACTACGAGCAGTACTTC.

The chain carries TRBV7-2 and TRBJ1-2; D is undetermined. In germline, CDR1 is SGHTA, CDR2 FQGNSA. Trimming stripped 5 bases from V and 9 bases from J, with 10 bases between. This CDR3 has 11 amino acids. The CDR3 here is CASSIDDRYTF. The CDR3 DNA follows: TGTGCCAGCAGCATTGACGACCGCTACACCTTC.

The chain uses TRBV6-2 or TRBV6-3 and TRBJ2-1; 9 bases are shared with TRBD2. Trimming at V came to 2 bases and at J to 0 bases, leaving 2 bases not matched to a gene. The CDR3 sequence is 16 residues long. In germline, CDR1 is MNHEY, CDR2 SVGEGT. CDR3 nucleotides: TGTGCCAGCAGTTACGATAGCGGGAGCTCCTACAATGAGCAGTTCTTC. Its translation: CASSYDSGSSYNEQFF.

This clonotype was counted a few times. The chain links TRBV3-1 to TRBJ2-7; no reliable D call. CDR1 is LGHDT and CDR2 is YNNKEL in the germline V gene (reference sequence). This CDR3 spans 11 amino acids. With 3 bases removed from V and 2 bases from J, the gap between germline ends came to 2 bases. As DNA, the CDR3 is TGTGCCAGCAGCCACGCCTACGAGCAGTACTTC. This translates into CASSHAYEQYF.

This clonotype has more than one count but fewer than ten. V and J are TRBV29-1 and TRBJ2-7; D remains ambiguous. The V gene's germline CDR1 is SQVTM and CDR2 ANQGSEA. The CDR3 has 11 residues. Trimming shortened V by 3 bases and J by 3 bases, and 6 bases separated the two germline ends. The CDR3 loop reads CSVDSNYEQYF. The CDR3, as DNA: TGCAGCGTTGACAGTAACTACGAGCAGTACTTC.

The chain joins TRBV4-2 to TRBJ1-5; 8 nucleotides agree with TRBD1. Germline V gives CDR1 LGHNA, CDR2 YNFKEQ. With 1 base clipped from V and 7 bases from J, the junction kept 9 bases outside the gene matches. The CDR3 loop spans 16 amino acids. The CDR3 region has the DNA TGTGCCAGCAGCCAAGGTCGCTGGACAGGGAACCAGCCCCAGCATTTT. Residues: CASSQGRWTGNQPQHF.

The chain couples TRBV4-2 to TRBJ2-1; TRBD2 matches 13 bases. Losses at the gene ends were 3 bases for V and 12 bases for J; bases not matched to a gene: 8. Germline values: CDR1 LGHNA, CDR2 YNFKEQ. CDR3 size: 15 residues. The CDR3 DNA reads as TGTGCCAGCAGCCAGACTAGCGGGAGGTTGGGTAGGCAGTTCTTC. Translating it yields CASSQTSGRLGRQFF.

The chain links TRBV20-1 to TRBJ1-2; 9 bases are shared with TRBD1. V gave up 4 bases and J gave up 6 bases; unmatched junction bases: 9. CDR3 length: 14 residues. Germline V CDR1 and CDR2: DFQATT, SNEGSKA (reference sequence). This CDR3 is CSAKDRGILHGYTF. DNA for the CDR3: TGCAGTGCTAAGGACAGGGGTATCTTACATGGCTACACCTTC.

J is TRBJ1-4 and V is TRBV30, with D uncertain. Deletions cut 4 bases from V and 6 bases from J, with 12 bases between. Germline V lookup: CDR1 GTSNPN, CDR2 SVGIG (reference sequence). The CDR3 has 13 amino acids. The CDR3, as DNA: TGTGCCTGGACCCCTCTTACCCATGAAAAACTGTTTTTT. Its translation is CAWTPLTHEKLFF.

V and J are TRBV27 and TRBJ2-5; no firm D call. The V end was cut by 2 bases, the J end by 7 bases, with 11 bases between. Germline CDR1 is MNHEY and CDR2 is SMNVEV (reference sequence). This CDR3 region has 13 residues. The CDR3 DNA follows: TGTGCCAGCAGTTTAGGGGTGTCCGTGACCCAGTACTTC. The encoded protein is CASSLGVSVTQYF.

V gene TRBV3-1 combines with J gene TRBJ1-4; D may be TRBD1 (5 bases). The length of the CDR3 is 14 residues. The V end lost 2 bases, the J end lost 8 bases, and 12 bases lay between the germline ends. CDR1 and CDR2 (germline): LGHDT, YNNKEL (reference sequence). The CDR3 DNA sequence: TGTGCCAGCAGCCAATGGGGGGATGAAGAAAAACTGTTTTTT. This sequence encodes CASSQWGDEEKLFF.

This chain connects TRBV20-1 to TRBJ2-5; possibly TRBD2 for D (5 bases). CDR1 is DFQATT and CDR2 is SNEGSKA in the germline V gene (reference sequence). Trimming left V 4 bases short and J 3 bases short, with 18 bases between. This CDR3 has 15 amino acids. The CDR3 sequence: CSATPLGGREETQYF. CDR3 coding DNA: TGCAGTGCTACCCCCCTAGGCGGGCGAGAAGAGACCCAGTACTTC.

The table lists this clonotype with a count of one. The chain links TRBV29-1 to TRBJ1-5; possibly TRBD1 for D (5 bases). This CDR3 is built from 14 residues. Germline loops: CDR1 SQVTM, CDR2 ANQGSEA. The V gene lost 7 bases and the J gene lost 1 base, with 14 bases spanning the gap. As DNA, the CDR3 is TGCAGCGGATCGGGGGGAGTCAGCAATCAGCCCCAGCATTTT. This translates into CSGSGGVSNQPQHF.